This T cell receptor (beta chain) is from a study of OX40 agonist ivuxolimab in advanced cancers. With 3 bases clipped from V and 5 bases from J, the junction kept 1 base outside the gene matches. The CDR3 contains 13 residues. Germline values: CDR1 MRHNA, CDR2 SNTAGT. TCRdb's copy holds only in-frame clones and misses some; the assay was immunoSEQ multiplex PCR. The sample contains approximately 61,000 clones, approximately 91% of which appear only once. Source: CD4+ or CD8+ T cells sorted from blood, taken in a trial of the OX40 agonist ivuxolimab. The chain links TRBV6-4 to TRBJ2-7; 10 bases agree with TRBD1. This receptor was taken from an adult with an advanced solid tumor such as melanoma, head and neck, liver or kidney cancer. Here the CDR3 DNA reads TGTGCCAGCAGTGAGGGACAGGGGCACGAGCAGTACTTC. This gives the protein CASSEGQGHEQYF.